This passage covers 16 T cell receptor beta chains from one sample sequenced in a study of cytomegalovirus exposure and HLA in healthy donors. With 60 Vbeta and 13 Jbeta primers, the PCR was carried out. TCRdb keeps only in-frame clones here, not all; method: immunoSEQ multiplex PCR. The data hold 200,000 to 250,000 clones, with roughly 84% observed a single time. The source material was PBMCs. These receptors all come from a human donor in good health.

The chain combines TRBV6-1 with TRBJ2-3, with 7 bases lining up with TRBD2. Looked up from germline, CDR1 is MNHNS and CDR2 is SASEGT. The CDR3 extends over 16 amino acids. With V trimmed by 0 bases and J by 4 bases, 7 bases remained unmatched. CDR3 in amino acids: CASSEAGGGRPDTQYF. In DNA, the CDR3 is TGTGCCAGCAGTGAAGCCGGGGGAGGGCGTCCAGATACGCAGTATTTT.

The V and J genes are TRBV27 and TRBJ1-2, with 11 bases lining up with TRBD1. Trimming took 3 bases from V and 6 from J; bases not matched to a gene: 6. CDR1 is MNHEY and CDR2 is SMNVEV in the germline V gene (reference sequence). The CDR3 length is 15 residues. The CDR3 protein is CASSFLGQGADGYTF. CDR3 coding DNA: TGTGCCAGCAGTTTTCTAGGACAGGGGGCGGATGGCTACACCTTC.

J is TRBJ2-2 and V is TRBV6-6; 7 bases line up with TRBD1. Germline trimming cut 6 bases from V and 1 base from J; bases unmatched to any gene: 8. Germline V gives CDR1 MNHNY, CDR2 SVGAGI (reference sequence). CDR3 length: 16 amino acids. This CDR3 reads CASSGQAAQNTGELFF. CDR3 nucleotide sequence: TGTGCCAGCAGCGGACAGGCAGCCCAGAACACCGGGGAGCTGTTTTTT.

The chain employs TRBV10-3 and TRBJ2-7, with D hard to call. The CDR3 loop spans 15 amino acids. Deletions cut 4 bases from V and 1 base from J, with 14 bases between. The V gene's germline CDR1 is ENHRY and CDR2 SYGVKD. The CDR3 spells CAISGGTDSSYEQYF. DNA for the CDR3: TGTGCCATCAGTGGCGGAACGGATAGTTCCTACGAGCAGTACTTC.

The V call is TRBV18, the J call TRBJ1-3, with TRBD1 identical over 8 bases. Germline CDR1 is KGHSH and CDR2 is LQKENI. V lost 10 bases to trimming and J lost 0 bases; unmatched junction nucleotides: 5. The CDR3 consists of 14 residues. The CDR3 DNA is TGTGCCACCAGGACAGGGAGCTCTGGAAACACCATATATTTT. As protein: CATRTGSSGNTIYF.

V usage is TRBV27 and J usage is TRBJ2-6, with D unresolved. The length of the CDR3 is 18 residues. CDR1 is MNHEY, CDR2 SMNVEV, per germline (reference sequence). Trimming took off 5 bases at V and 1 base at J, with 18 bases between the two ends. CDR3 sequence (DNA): TGTGCCAGCAGTCCCGGCCCCGCGGTCGTGTCTGGGGCCAACGTCCTGACTTTC. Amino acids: CASSPGPAVVSGANVLTF.

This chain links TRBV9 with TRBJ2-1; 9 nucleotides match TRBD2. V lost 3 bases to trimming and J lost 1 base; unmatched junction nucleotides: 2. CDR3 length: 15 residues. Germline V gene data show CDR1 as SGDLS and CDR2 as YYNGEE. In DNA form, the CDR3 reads TGTGCCAGCAGCGCCGCGGGAGGGTCCTACAATGAGCAGTTCTTC. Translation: CASSAAGGSYNEQFF.

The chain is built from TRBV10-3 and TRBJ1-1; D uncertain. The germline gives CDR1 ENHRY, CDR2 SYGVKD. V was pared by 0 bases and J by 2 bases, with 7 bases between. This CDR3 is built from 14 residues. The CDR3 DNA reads TGTGCCATCAGTGAGTCGAGGCAAAACACTGAAGCTTTCTTT. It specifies CAISESRQNTEAFF.

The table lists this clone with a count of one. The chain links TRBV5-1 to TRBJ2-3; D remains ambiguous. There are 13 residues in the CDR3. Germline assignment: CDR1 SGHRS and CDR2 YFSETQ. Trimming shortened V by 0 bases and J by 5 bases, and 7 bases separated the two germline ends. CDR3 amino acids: CASSLVPGDTQYF. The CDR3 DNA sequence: TGCGCCAGCAGCTTGGTCCCAGGAGATACGCAGTATTTT.

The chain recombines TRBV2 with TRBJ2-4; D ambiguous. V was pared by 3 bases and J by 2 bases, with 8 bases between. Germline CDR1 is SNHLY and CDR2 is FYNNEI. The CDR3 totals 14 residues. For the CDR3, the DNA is TGTGCCAGCAGTGACCTCAGGTCCAAAAACATTCAGTACTTC. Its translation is CASSDLRSKNIQYF.

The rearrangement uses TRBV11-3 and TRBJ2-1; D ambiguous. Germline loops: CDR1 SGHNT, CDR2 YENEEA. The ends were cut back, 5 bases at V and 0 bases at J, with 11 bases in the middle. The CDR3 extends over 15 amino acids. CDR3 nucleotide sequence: TGTGCCAGCAGCGACGACTTTAGCTCCTACAATGAGCAGTTCTTC. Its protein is CASSDDFSSYNEQFF.

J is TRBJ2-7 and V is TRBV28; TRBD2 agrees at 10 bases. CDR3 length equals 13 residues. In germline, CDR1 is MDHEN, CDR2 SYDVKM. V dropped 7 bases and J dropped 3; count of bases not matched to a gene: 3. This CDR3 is CASNRLAGYEQYF. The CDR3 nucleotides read TGTGCCAGCAATAGACTAGCGGGCTACGAGCAGTACTTC. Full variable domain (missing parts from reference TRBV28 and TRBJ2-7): DVKVTQSSRYLVKRTGEKVFLECVQDMDHENMFWYRQDPGLGLRLIYFSYDVKMKEKGDIPEGYSVSREKKERFSLILESASTNQTSMYLCASNRLAGYEQYFGPGTRLTVT.

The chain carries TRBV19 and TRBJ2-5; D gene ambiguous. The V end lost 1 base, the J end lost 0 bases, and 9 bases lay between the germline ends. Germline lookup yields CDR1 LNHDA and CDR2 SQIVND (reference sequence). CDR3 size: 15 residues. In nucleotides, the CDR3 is TGTGCCAGTAGTATAGCCAACACGTACCAAGAGACCCAGTACTTC. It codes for CASSIANTYQETQYF.

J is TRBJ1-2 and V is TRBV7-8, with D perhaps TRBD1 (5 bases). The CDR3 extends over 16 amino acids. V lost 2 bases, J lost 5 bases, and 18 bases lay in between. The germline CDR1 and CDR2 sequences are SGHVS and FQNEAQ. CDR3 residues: CASSLPPGGSVYGYTF. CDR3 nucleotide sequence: TGTGCCAGCAGCTTACCCCCGGGGGGGTCCGTGTATGGCTACACCTTC.

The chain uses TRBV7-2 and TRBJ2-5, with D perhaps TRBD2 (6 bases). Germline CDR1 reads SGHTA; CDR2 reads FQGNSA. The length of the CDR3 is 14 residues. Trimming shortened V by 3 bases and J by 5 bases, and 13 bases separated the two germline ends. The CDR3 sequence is CASSLALAPETQYF. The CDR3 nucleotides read TGTGCCAGCAGCTTGGCCCTAGCGCCGGAGACCCAGTACTTC.

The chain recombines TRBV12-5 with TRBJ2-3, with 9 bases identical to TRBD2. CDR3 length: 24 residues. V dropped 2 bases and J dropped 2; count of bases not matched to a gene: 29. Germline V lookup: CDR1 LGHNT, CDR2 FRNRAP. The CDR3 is CASGLKRGTKTLLAGGPDTDTQYF. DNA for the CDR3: TGTGCTAGTGGTTTGAAAAGAGGGACGAAAACCCTCCTCGCGGGAGGGCCTGACACAGATACGCAGTATTTT.